These 26 T cell receptor beta chains originate from one sample sequenced in a study of control samples from healthy donors and cancer patients. The protocol was immunoSEQ multiplex PCR, while the TCRdb copy is restricted to in-frame clones and leaves out a portion. Among under 85,000 clones listed, over 85% were seen once. The material sequenced was PBMCs. The receptors originated from a woman aged 40 to 49 with lung cancer.

The rearrangement joins TRBV7-9 to TRBJ2-3, with 9 bases that match TRBD2. Germline V lookup: CDR1 SEHNR, CDR2 FQNEAQ (reference sequence). V shed 5 bases and J 6 bases; nucleotides not matched to a gene: 12. This CDR3 comprises 16 residues. The CDR3 is CASSRPRAGGDDTQYF. In DNA form, the CDR3 reads TGTGCCAGCAGCCGACCCCGAGCGGGGGGAGACGATACGCAGTATTTT. The full variable domain, its missing parts supplied by reference TRBV7-9 and TRBJ2-3, is DTGVSQNPRHKITKRGQNVTFRCDPISEHNRLYWYRQTLGQGPEFLTYFQNEAQLEKSRLLSDRFSAERPKGSFSTLEIQRTEQGDSAMYLCASSRPRAGGDDTQYFGPGTRLTVL.

The rearrangement joins TRBV6-5 to TRBJ2-7; TRBD1 aligns across 10 bases. Germline CDR1 MNHEY, CDR2 SVGAGI. After removal of 4 bases from V and 0 bases from J, the junction contained 3 bases not matched to a gene. CDR3 size: 15 residues. The DNA of the CDR3 is TGTGCCAGCAGTTTCCGGACAGGGGGCTCCTACGAGCAGTACTTC. This gives the protein CASSFRTGGSYEQYF.

The chain employs TRBV19 and TRBJ1-4; 11 nucleotides agree with TRBD1. Germline CDR1 reads LNHDA; CDR2 reads SQIVND (reference sequence). The trim removed 3 bases at V and 8 bases at J, leaving 5 bases unmatched. The CDR3 length is 15 residues. The CDR3 reads CASSIEGQGDEKLFF. The CDR3 DNA reads TGTGCCAGTAGTATCGAGGGACAGGGGGACGAAAAACTGTTTTTT.

V gene TRBV27 combines with J gene TRBJ2-7, with 10 bases identical to TRBD1. Trimming took 5 bases from V and 4 from J; bases not matched to a gene: 8. The CDR3 covers 15 residues. CDR1 MNHEY and CDR2 SMNVEV come from the germline V gene (reference sequence). The CDR3 DNA sequence: TGTGCCAGCAGTGCGCGGGACAGGGGAAGATACGAGCAGTACTTC. Encoded protein: CASSARDRGRYEQYF.

The chain carries TRBV2 and TRBJ1-2, with 11 positions matching TRBD1. Trimming took 6 bases from V and 5 from J; bases not matched to a gene: 8. Looked up from germline, CDR1 is SNHLY and CDR2 is FYNNEI. This CDR3 spans 15 amino acids. Here the CDR3 DNA reads TGTGCCAGCAGCCAGGACAGGGGGCTTCAATATGGCTACACCTTC. This gives the protein CASSQDRGLQYGYTF.

The CDR3 nucleotides read TGTGCCATCAGTGAGTCGTACGGGGGCTCGGGCTATGGCTACACCTTC. Translation gives CAISESYGGSGYGYTF. The chain combines TRBV10-3 with TRBJ1-2; the D gene is possibly TRBD1 (6 bases). Germline CDR1 reads ENHRY; CDR2 reads SYGVKD. This CDR3 contains 16 residues. The V gene lost 0 bases and the J gene lost 4 bases, with 15 bases spanning the gap.

The chain uses TRBV7-9 and TRBJ2-3, with TRBD2 matching over 7 bases. Germline loops: CDR1 SEHNR, CDR2 FQNEAQ (reference sequence). The CDR3 is made up of 14 amino acids. The V and J ends lost 3 bases and 4 bases, in that order; junction bases with no gene match: 4. CDR3 in amino acids: CASSFIRGADTQYF. The CDR3 DNA reads as TGTGCCAGCAGCTTTATTCGGGGGGCAGATACGCAGTATTTT.

CDR3 nucleotides: TGCAGCGTCGGACAGGGGGCCTACGAGCAGTACTTC. Translation: CSVGQGAYEQYF. This chain connects TRBV29-1 to TRBJ2-7; TRBD1 aligns across 10 bases. Germline values: CDR1 SQVTM, CDR2 ANQGSEA. The trim removed 6 bases at V and 2 bases at J, leaving 1 base unmatched. The CDR3 runs 12 residues.

This chain uses TRBV6-6 with TRBJ2-3; 8 bases are shared with TRBD2. The V gene's germline CDR1 is MNHNY and CDR2 SVGAGI (reference sequence). J lost 4 bases, V lost 6 bases, and 15 bases had no gene match. The length of the CDR3 is 17 residues. In nucleotides, the CDR3 is TGTGCCAGCAGACGACCTGGACTAGCCGATGCTTCAGATACGCAGTATTTT. Protein: CASRRPGLADASDTQYF.

V is TRBV19 and J is TRBJ1-2, with TRBD1 matching over 9 bases. V was clipped by 1 base and J by 5 bases; unmatched bases: 11. Germline CDR1 reads LNHDA; CDR2 reads SQIVND (reference sequence). The CDR3 is 17 residues long. The CDR3 DNA reads as TGTGCCAGTAGTATAGTAGAATTGGGACAGGGCTTTTATGGCTACACCTTC. As protein: CASSIVELGQGFYGYTF.

This chain joins TRBV27 and TRBJ1-1; 10 positions match TRBD1. The CDR3 sequence is 14 residues long. Looked up from germline, CDR1 is MNHEY and CDR2 is SMNVEV (reference sequence). J gave up 1 base and V 4 bases, and 0 bases lay outside the gene matches. The CDR3 DNA sequence: TGTGCCAGCAGTTGGGACAGGGGGAACACTGAAGCTTTCTTT. Translating it yields CASSWDRGNTEAFF.

The chain recombines TRBV5-1 with TRBJ2-5; tentatively, D is TRBD1 (6 bases). Germline loops: CDR1 SGHRS, CDR2 YFSETQ. The V gene lost 5 bases and the J gene lost 0 bases, with 11 bases spanning the gap. The CDR3 length is 14 residues. CDR3 protein: CASSPQGYQETQYF. The CDR3 region has the DNA TGCGCCAGCAGTCCTCAGGGGTACCAAGAGACCCAGTACTTC.

The rearrangement links TRBV6-5 to TRBJ1-6, with TRBD1 identical over 9 bases. The trim removed 7 bases at V and 9 bases at J, leaving 7 bases unmatched. This CDR3 is 14 amino acids long. Per the germline V gene, CDR1 is MNHEY and CDR2 is SVGAGI. The CDR3 spells CASTTGGLVSPLHF. DNA for the CDR3: TGTGCCAGCACTACAGGGGGCTTGGTTTCACCCCTCCACTTT.

This clone was found once. The chain is built from TRBV11-3 and TRBJ2-7; 7 bases map to TRBD1. The J segment lost 3 bases and the V segment lost 5 bases, leaving 13 bases of the junction unmatched. CDR1 and CDR2 from the germline V gene are SGHNT and YENEEA. This CDR3 has 16 residues. CDR3 residues: CASSPRPGQTVYEQYF. In nucleotides, the CDR3 is TGTGCCAGCAGCCCCCGCCCGGGACAGACCGTCTACGAGCAGTACTTC.

This rearrangement joins TRBV18 to TRBJ2-4, with 10 bases that match TRBD1. V gave up 5 bases and J gave up 8 bases; unmatched junction bases: 6. The CDR3 consists of 14 residues. CDR1 is KGHSH, CDR2 LQKENI, per germline. This chain's CDR3 is CASSTRQGADIQYF. In DNA, the CDR3 is TGTGCCAGCTCAACCAGACAGGGGGCGGACATTCAGTACTTC.

J is TRBJ1-2 and V is TRBV5-1; D is undetermined. The CDR3 is 11 amino acids. V lost 5 bases and J 5 bases, leaving 7 bases between the germline ends. Germline assignment: CDR1 SGHRS and CDR2 YFSETQ. The DNA for the CDR3 is TGCGCCAGCAGGTCCACATATGGCTACACCTTC. This sequence encodes CASRSTYGYTF. The whole variable domain, remainder taken from reference TRBV5-1 and TRBJ1-2, is KAGVTQTPRYLIKTRGQQVTLSCSPISGHRSVSWYQQTPGQGLQFLFEYFSETQRNKGNFPGRFSGRQFSNSRSEMNVSTLELGDSALYLCASRSTYGYTFGSGTRLTVV.

The CDR3 DNA reads as TGTGCCAGCAGGGGGACGAGGGGCTATGGCTACACCTTC. It encodes CASRGTRGYGYTF. This chain connects TRBV2 to TRBJ1-2; a weak D match, TRBD1 (5 bases). This CDR3 contains 13 residues. Germline V lookup: CDR1 SNHLY, CDR2 FYNNEI. The V and J ends lost 6 bases and 4 bases respectively, with 12 bases between them.

The rearrangement uses TRBV5-1 and TRBJ1-5; the match to TRBD1 covers 10 bases. Per the germline V gene, CDR1 is SGHRS and CDR2 is YFSETQ. With 4 bases clipped from V and 7 bases from J, the junction kept 11 bases outside the gene matches. This CDR3 region has 16 residues. The CDR3 reads CASSRPGTGEGQPQHF. As DNA, the CDR3 is TGCGCCAGCAGCAGGCCCGGGACAGGGGAGGGGCAGCCCCAGCATTTT.

The chain joins TRBV2 to TRBJ2-2; D is undetermined. This CDR3 contains 13 residues. Germline loops: CDR1 SNHLY, CDR2 FYNNEI. Trimming took off 6 bases at V and 5 bases at J, with 10 bases between the two ends. CDR3 in amino acids: CASRVTPTGELFF. The CDR3 DNA reads TGTGCCAGCAGAGTTACACCAACCGGGGAGCTGTTTTTT.

This clone has just one count. The rearrangement uses TRBV11-3 and TRBJ2-3; D might be TRBD1 (5 bases). This CDR3 is built from 15 residues. CDR1 and CDR2 from the germline V gene are SGHNT and YENEEA. The V and J ends lost 1 base and 6 bases respectively, with 14 bases between them. For the CDR3, the DNA is TGTGCCAGCAGCTTAGCAACAGGTCTTAGCGATACGCAGTATTTT. Amino acid sequence: CASSLATGLSDTQYF.

This clone has only one observation. Other DNA sequences in the sample encode the same CDR3. The chain couples TRBV6-5 to TRBJ1-1, with 8 positions matching TRBD1. V gave up 6 bases and J gave up 5 bases; unmatched junction bases: 5. CDR3 length: 13 amino acids. Germline lookup yields CDR1 MNHEY and CDR2 SVGAGI. CDR3 loop: CASSLTGDTEAFF. CDR3 nucleotide sequence: TGTGCCAGCAGCTTGACAGGGGATACTGAAGCTTTCTTT.

The sample holds a few counts of this clone. The chain links TRBV11-1 to TRBJ2-7, with a tentative D call TRBD1 (5 bases). In germline, CDR1 is SGHAT, CDR2 FQDESV (reference sequence). There are 12 residues in the CDR3. Trimming took off 6 bases at V and 7 bases at J, with 13 bases between the two ends. The CDR3 protein is CASSSQGREQYF. DNA of the CDR3: TGTGCCAGCAGTTCGCAGGGAAGGGAGCAGTACTTC.

V gene TRBV7-8 combines with J gene TRBJ2-7; tentatively, D is TRBD1 or TRBD2 (5 bases each). The germline CDR1 and CDR2 sequences are SGHVS and FQNEAQ. V was cut by 6 bases and J by 2 bases, with 11 bases left in between. The CDR3 runs 13 residues. The CDR3: CASRGPNPYEQYF. The CDR3 DNA is TGTGCCAGCAGGGGACCGAATCCCTACGAGCAGTACTTC.

CDR3 in amino acids: CASSPPGTENTGELFF. The CDR3 coding sequence is TGTGCCAGCTCACCCCCCGGGACAGAGAACACCGGGGAGCTGTTTTTT. The chain joins TRBV18 to TRBJ2-2; 7 nucleotides line up with TRBD1. Trimming cost V 3 bases and J 1 base; bases outside gene matches: 5. Germline CDR1 is KGHSH and CDR2 is LQKENI. The CDR3 is made up of 16 amino acids.

J is TRBJ1-5 and V is TRBV5-4, with a possible D match to TRBD1 (5 bases). The CDR3 is 16 amino acids. The ends were cut back, 4 bases at V and 2 bases at J, with 16 bases in the middle. Germline assignment: CDR1 SGHNT and CDR2 YYREEE (reference sequence). The CDR3 sequence: CASSGDASPGNQPQHF. The CDR3 DNA is TGTGCCAGCAGCGGGGACGCCTCTCCGGGCAATCAGCCCCAGCATTTT.

V and J are TRBV28 and TRBJ1-2, with unresolved D. The CDR3 sequence is 15 residues long. Germline loops: CDR1 MDHEN, CDR2 SYDVKM. With 0 bases removed from V and 6 bases from J, the gap between germline ends came to 14 bases. CDR3 sequence (DNA): TGTGCCAGCAGTTTATGGGGAGAAGGTTCGAATGGCTACACCTTC. Its protein is CASSLWGEGSNGYTF.